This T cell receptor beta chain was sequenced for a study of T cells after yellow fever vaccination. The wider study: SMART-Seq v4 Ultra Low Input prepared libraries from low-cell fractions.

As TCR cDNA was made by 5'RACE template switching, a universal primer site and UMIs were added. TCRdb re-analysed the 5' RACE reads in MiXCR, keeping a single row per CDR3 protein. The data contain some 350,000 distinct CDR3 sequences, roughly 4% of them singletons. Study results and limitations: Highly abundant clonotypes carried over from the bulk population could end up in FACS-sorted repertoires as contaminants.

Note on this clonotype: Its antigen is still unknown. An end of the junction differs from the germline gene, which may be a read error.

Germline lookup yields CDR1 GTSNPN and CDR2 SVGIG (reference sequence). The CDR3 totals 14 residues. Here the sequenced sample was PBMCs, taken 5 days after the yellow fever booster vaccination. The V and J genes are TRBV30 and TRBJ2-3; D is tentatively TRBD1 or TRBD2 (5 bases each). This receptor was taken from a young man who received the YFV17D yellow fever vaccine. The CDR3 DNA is TGTGCCGGGAGTGGTTGGGGCCCGACAGATACGCAGTATTTT. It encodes CAGSGWGPTDTQYF.